Following are 4 T cell receptor beta chains from one sample sequenced in a study of Ad26.COV2.S vaccination and SARS-CoV-2 variants. Treatment here: around 19 received Ad26.COV2.S at low or high dose, single or two shots; 5 received placebo; per-sample allocation not given. It was on day 63 after the first vaccine or placebo injection that samples were taken. Produced via immunoSEQ multiplex PCR; TCRdb's table is partial and in-frame only. The sample shows roughly 700,000 clones, 89% of them seen only once. The specimen was peripheral blood, collected in a trial of Ad26.COV2.S vaccine versus placebo. All receptors come from a person aged 18-65 years who received the Ad26.COV2.S COVID-19 vaccine or a placebo.

This rearrangement joins TRBV4-1 to TRBJ1-5; D call uncertain. The length of the CDR3 is 16 residues. CDR1 MGHRA and CDR2 YSYEKL come from the germline V gene. V lost 1 base, J lost 0 bases, and 10 bases lay in between. CDR3 amino acids: CASSQVAMHSNQPQHF. In DNA form, the CDR3 reads TGCGCCAGCAGCCAAGTGGCCATGCATAGCAATCAGCCCCAGCATTTT.

The rearrangement joins TRBV14 to TRBJ2-5; no firm D call. The CDR3 covers 16 residues. Germline V gene sequence: CDR1 SGHDN, CDR2 FVKESK. V lost 1 base to trimming and J lost 4 bases, with 16 bases between them. The CDR3 region is CASSQGGNPLTETQYF. As DNA, the CDR3 is TGTGCCAGCAGCCAAGGCGGAAATCCCCTGACAGAGACCCAGTACTTC. The variable domain in full, completed from reference TRBV14 and TRBJ2-5, reads EAGVTQFPSHSVIEKGQTVTLRCDPISGHDNLYWYRRVMGKEIKFLLHFVKESKQDESGMPNNRFLAERTGGTYSTLKVQPAELEDSGVYFCASSQGGNPLTETQYFGPGTRLLVL.

This chain uses TRBV27 with TRBJ2-3, with TRBD1 as a possible D gene (5 bases). Trimming removed 0 bases from V and 5 bases from J, with 18 bases in between. CDR1 is MNHEY, CDR2 SMNVEV, per germline (reference sequence). The CDR3 sequence is 17 residues long. The CDR3 protein is CASSLSRPQGGRDTQYF. The CDR3 DNA sequence: TGTGCCAGCAGTTTATCGAGGCCGCAGGGTGGCCGAGATACGCAGTATTTT.

This chain uses TRBV6-5 with TRBJ2-1, with TRBD2 matching 8 bases. Trimming cost V 6 bases and J 0 bases; bases outside gene matches: 4. The CDR3 covers 15 residues. The germline V gene encodes CDR1 MNHEY and CDR2 SVGAGI. As DNA, the CDR3 is TGTGCCAGCAGCCGCGGGAGGCCCTCCTACAATGAGCAGTTCTTC. Amino acids: CASSRGRPSYNEQFF.